Shown below are 29 T cell receptor beta chains from a single sample sequenced in a study of T cells in Graves' hyperthyroidism and ophthalmopathy. TCR beta CDR3 regions were amplified from RNA transcripts. The HTBI set primed first-round TCR CDR3 RT-PCR. TCRdb passed the multiplex PCR reads through MiXCR, listing each CDR3 protein once. Of 240,000 or so distinct CDR3 sequences detected, approximately 16% appear once; the ten largest clones hold 25% to 30%. The specimen was blood. The origin of the receptors is a woman aged 18-29 years with Graves' ophthalmopathy.

This clonotype appeared many times. CDR3 in amino acids: CASSLDRAPLAKNIQYF. The CDR3 DNA sequence: TGTGCCAGCAGCTTGGACAGGGCCCCTCTAGCCAAAAACATTCAGTACTTC. The V and J genes are TRBV7-9 and TRBJ2-4, with 8 nucleotides matching TRBD1. After removal of 3 bases from V and 0 bases from J, the junction contained 7 bases not matched to a gene. This CDR3 contains 17 residues. CDR1 and CDR2 from the germline V gene are SEHNR and FQNEAQ (reference sequence).

This clonotype was counted between two and nine times. V usage is TRBV10-3 and J usage is TRBJ1-2; a weak D match, TRBD1 (5 bases). In germline, CDR1 is ENHRY, CDR2 SYGVKD. There are 13 residues in the CDR3. V lost 8 bases and J 1 base, leaving 11 bases between the germline ends. CDR3 bases: TGTGCCATCGGGGCACAGCATAACTATGGCTACACCTTC. Protein sequence: CAIGAQHNYGYTF.

This clonotype was seen many times. This chain connects TRBV7-2 to TRBJ2-1; 11 bases are shared with TRBD2. The J segment lost 8 bases and the V segment lost 6 bases, leaving 12 bases of the junction unmatched. CDR3 length: 16 amino acids. The germline gives CDR1 SGHTA, CDR2 FQGNSA. The CDR3 coding sequence is TGTGCCAGCAGTAGAACCGGGACTAGCGGATCGGATGAGCAGTTCTTC. Protein: CASSRTGTSGSDEQFF.

This clonotype was observed many times. The chain carries TRBV6-1 and TRBJ2-1; D is possibly TRBD1 (5 bases). V lost 4 bases, J lost 0 bases, and 13 bases lay in between. CDR1 and CDR2 from the germline V gene are MNHNS and SASEGT. CDR3 length: 16 residues. The CDR3 sequence is CASSARQPSSYNEQFF. The CDR3 DNA is TGTGCCAGCAGTGCGCGACAGCCTAGCTCCTACAATGAGCAGTTCTTC.

This clonotype was picked up many times. The chain uses TRBV7-9 and TRBJ2-7; D gene uncertain. The V gene's germline CDR1 is SEHNR and CDR2 FQNEAQ (reference sequence). Trimming took 2 bases from V and 4 from J, leaving 6 bases between them. This CDR3 spans 12 amino acids. CDR3 region: CASSLSGYEQYF. In DNA, the CDR3 is TGTGCCAGCAGCTTAAGTGGGTACGAGCAGTACTTC.

This clonotype was found many times. The chain recombines TRBV20-1 with TRBJ1-5; D gene uncertain. Germline CDR1 DFQATT, CDR2 SNEGSKA (reference sequence). The CDR3 sequence is 12 residues long. The ends were cut back, 4 bases at V and 0 bases at J, with 4 bases in the middle. The CDR3 DNA reads as TGCAGTGCTACGTATAGCAATCAGCCCCAGCATTTT. Translated: CSATYSNQPQHF.

This clonotype was seen ten or more times. The rearrangement joins TRBV15 to TRBJ2-1, with TRBD2 matching over 12 bases. Germline V gene data show CDR1 as LNHNV and CDR2 as YYDKDF (reference sequence). J was trimmed by 8 bases and V by 3 bases; bases with no gene match: 14. This CDR3 spans 18 amino acids. In DNA form, the CDR3 reads TGTGCCACCAGCAGGGGACCGCGGACTAGCGGGGCGAGGGATGAGCAGTTCTTC. It codes for CATSRGPRTSGARDEQFF.

This clonotype occurred many times. The chain carries TRBV13 and TRBJ2-5, with 12 nucleotides matching TRBD2. V trimming: 6 bases; J trimming: 0 bases; junction bases outside the gene matches: 11. The CDR3 sequence is 18 residues long. CDR1 is PRHDT, CDR2 FYEKMQ, per germline (reference sequence). In nucleotides, the CDR3 is TGTGCCAGCAGTCTGAGGGGGTGGACTAGCGGGGACCAAGAGACCCAGTACTTC. Translating it yields CASSLRGWTSGDQETQYF.

This clonotype occurred many times. The V gene is TRBV28, the J gene TRBJ2-7, with no clear D. Between the trimmed V and J ends, which lost 3 bases and 6 bases, there was a span of 24 bases. The CDR3 consists of 17 residues. CDR1 is MDHEN, CDR2 SYDVKM, per germline. CDR3 nucleotide sequence: TGTGCCAGCAGTTTCCCCCAGTTCGATCTTGTCGTTCGCGAGCAGTACTTC. The encoded protein is CASSFPQFDLVVREQYF.

This clonotype showed up many times. J is TRBJ1-6 and V is TRBV10-3, with TRBD1 matching over 7 bases. J was trimmed by 10 bases and V by 5 bases; bases with no gene match: 8. Germline CDR1 and CDR2: ENHRY and SYGVKD. The length of the CDR3 is 14 residues. CDR3: CAISPGQTPSPLHF. The CDR3, as DNA: TGTGCCATCAGTCCGGGACAGACCCCCTCACCCCTCCACTTT.

The chain recombines TRBV20-1 with TRBJ1-5; 9 nucleotides match TRBD1. The CDR3 contains 17 residues. The germline V gene encodes CDR1 DFQATT and CDR2 SNEGSKA (reference sequence). Trimming at V came to 6 bases and at J to 6 bases, leaving 18 bases not matched to a gene. The DNA for the CDR3 is TGCAGTGCCATACCCGGGACAGGGTTAGGGAAACCTCAGCCCCAGCATTTT. Its translation is CSAIPGTGLGKPQPQHF.

This clonotype was observed many times. The rearrangement uses TRBV27 and TRBJ1-5, with a tentative D call TRBD1 (5 bases). With 0 bases removed from V and 0 bases from J, the gap between germline ends came to 12 bases. Germline V gene sequence: CDR1 MNHEY, CDR2 SMNVEV (reference sequence). This CDR3 is built from 17 residues. This chain's CDR3 is CASSLSTGQGSNQPQHF. CDR3 DNA sequence: TGTGCCAGCAGTTTATCGACGGGCCAGGGTAGCAATCAGCCCCAGCATTTT.

The CDR3 loop reads CASSLRKETQYF. CDR3 DNA: TGTGCCAGCAGCTTACGAAAAGAGACCCAGTACTTC. This chain joins TRBV7-9 and TRBJ2-5; no clear D. Trimming removed 2 bases from V and 3 bases from J, with 4 bases in between. Germline V CDR1 and CDR2: SEHNR, FQNEAQ (reference sequence). This CDR3 is built from 12 residues.

The V and J genes are TRBV29-1 and TRBJ2-1; 13 bases align to TRBD2. This CDR3 is built from 15 residues. Germline V gives CDR1 SQVTM, CDR2 ANQGSEA. After removal of 3 bases from V and 8 bases from J, the junction contained 7 bases not matched to a gene. The CDR3 sequence: CSVEGPTSGRYEQFF. The CDR3 nucleotides read TGCAGCGTTGAGGGACCGACTAGCGGGAGGTATGAGCAGTTCTTC.

The chain employs TRBV20-1 and TRBJ2-3; TRBD2 aligns across 8 bases. With 3 bases clipped from V and 2 bases from J, the junction kept 7 bases outside the gene matches. Germline lookup yields CDR1 DFQATT and CDR2 SNEGSKA (reference sequence). CDR3 length: 15 amino acids. CDR3 nucleotides: TGCAGTGCTAGTCGCCCTAGCGGGTTCACAGATACGCAGTATTTT. Its protein is CSASRPSGFTDTQYF.

The V call is TRBV6-2 or TRBV6-3, the J call TRBJ1-6; maybe TRBD1 (6 bases). Trimming left V 3 bases short and J 5 bases short, with 8 bases between. The CDR3 totals 14 residues. Per germline, CDR1 MNHEY and CDR2 SVGEGT. The CDR3 coding sequence is TGTGCCAGCAGTTATTCAGGGGATAATTCACCCCTCCACTTT. The encoded protein is CASSYSGDNSPLHF.

There are many counts of this clonotype. This sequence joins TRBV12-3 or TRBV12-4 and TRBJ1-1; a possible D gene is TRBD1 (6 bases). CDR3 length: 17 residues. Trimming removed 6 bases at V and 0 bases at J, with 20 bases between. For the CDR3, the DNA is TGTGCCAGCAGAAGAGCAAAACATGGACAGATGAACACTGAAGCTTTCTTT. This translates into CASRRAKHGQMNTEAFF.

This clonotype was counted ten times or more. The chain recombines TRBV10-3 with TRBJ2-5, with 10 bases that match TRBD1. Germline CDR1 ENHRY, CDR2 SYGVKD. CDR3 size: 13 residues. V was clipped by 10 bases and J by 5 bases; unmatched bases: 7. The CDR3 region has the DNA TGTGCCACCCGACAGGGGGCGAGGGAGACCCAGTACTTC. It encodes CATRQGARETQYF.

This clonotype has just one count. DNA for the CDR3: TGCGCCAGCAGCTTCGTCGGGACTAGCGGGATGGAGACCCAGTACTTC. Its protein product is CASSFVGTSGMETQYF. This chain joins TRBV5-1 and TRBJ2-5; 13 bases are shared with TRBD2. This CDR3 region has 16 residues. Losses at the gene ends were 2 bases for V and 5 bases for J; bases not matched to a gene: 6. Germline V gene lookup returns CDR1 SGHRS and CDR2 YFSETQ.

The V and J genes are TRBV7-8 and TRBJ2-7; D is unclear. This CDR3 is built from 13 residues. V shed 1 base and J shed 5 bases, with 9 bases lying between them. Per the germline V gene, CDR1 is SGHVS and CDR2 is FQNEAQ. This CDR3 reads CASSLDYGNEQYF. Here the CDR3 DNA reads TGTGCCAGCAGCTTAGATTACGGAAACGAGCAGTACTTC.

This chain links TRBV11-2 with TRBJ2-5; D possibly corresponds to TRBD1 (6 bases). The germline V gene encodes CDR1 SGHAT and CDR2 FQNNGV. Trimming took off 0 bases at V and 5 bases at J, with 13 bases between the two ends. This CDR3 spans 15 amino acids. This CDR3 is CASSLDRGRSETQYF. CDR3 nucleotides: TGTGCCAGCAGCTTAGACAGGGGAAGGAGCGAGACCCAGTACTTC.

This clonotype appeared many times. This chain connects TRBV12-3 or TRBV12-4 to TRBJ2-7; D remains unclear. The CDR3 covers 14 residues. Trimming left V 6 bases short and J 3 bases short, with 15 bases between. The CDR3 DNA is TGTGCCAGCAGCGCCGGCCTTGGGATCTACGAGCAGTACTTC. This codes for CASSAGLGIYEQYF.

This clonotype turned up a few times. This chain connects TRBV5-6 to TRBJ2-1; D possibly corresponds to TRBD1 (5 bases). Trimming shortened V by 5 bases and J by 0 bases, and 9 bases separated the two germline ends. The CDR3 has 14 residues. Germline values: CDR1 SGHDT, CDR2 YYEEEE. The CDR3 spells CASRRQSSYNEQFF. Written as DNA, the CDR3 is TGTGCCAGCAGGAGACAGAGCTCCTACAATGAGCAGTTCTTC.

This clonotype was detected many times. The rearrangement joins TRBV28 to TRBJ1-1; D gene uncertain. Germline loops: CDR1 MDHEN, CDR2 SYDVKM. Trimming took off 3 bases at V and 10 bases at J, with 18 bases between the two ends. The CDR3 consists of 14 residues. The CDR3 region is CASSFFRLAGGAFF. The DNA of the CDR3 is TGTGCCAGCAGTTTCTTTCGTTTGGCCGGCGGAGCTTTCTTT.

This clonotype showed up many times. This chain joins TRBV6-4 and TRBJ1-1; D unresolved. V lost 0 bases, J lost 11 bases, and 13 bases lay in between. Germline V gene lookup returns CDR1 MRHNA and CDR2 SNTAGT. CDR3 length: 13 amino acids. CDR3: CASSDSSTGGAFF. CDR3 in DNA: TGTGCCAGCAGTGACTCGTCGACCGGTGGGGCTTTCTTT.

This clonotype was recorded many times. J is TRBJ1-2 and V is TRBV29-1; possibly TRBD1 for D (6 bases). The CDR3 extends over 15 amino acids. V lost 2 bases to trimming and J lost 6 bases, with 19 bases between them. Germline values: CDR1 SQVTM, CDR2 ANQGSEA. CDR3 in DNA: TGCAGCGTTGAAAGGGGGGCAGGGCGGACGAATGGCTACACCTTC. This gives the protein CSVERGAGRTNGYTF.

This clonotype was seen repeatedly, ten times or more. The chain joins TRBV20-1 to TRBJ2-7; 7 positions match TRBD2. The CDR3 is made up of 13 amino acids. The germline CDR1 and CDR2 sequences are DFQATT and SNEGSKA (reference sequence). The V gene end was trimmed by 3 bases and the J gene end by 1 base; junction bases not matched to a gene: 3. CDR3 nucleotide sequence: TGCAGTGCTAGCAGCGGGGCGTCCTACGAGCAGTACTTC. Encoded protein: CSASSGASYEQYF.

Ten or more counts support this clonotype. This sequence joins TRBV28 and TRBJ2-7; no clear D gene. The CDR3 has 15 residues. Germline V gives CDR1 MDHEN, CDR2 SYDVKM. The V end was cut by 5 bases, the J end by 2 bases, with 16 bases between. CDR3: CASSPPPGSTYEQYF. DNA for the CDR3: TGTGCCAGCAGTCCCCCCCCCGGGTCGACCTACGAGCAGTACTTC.

This clonotype was observed at least ten times. The chain recombines TRBV7-2 with TRBJ2-3; 8 positions match TRBD2. Germline assignment: CDR1 SGHTA and CDR2 FQGNSA. V shed 4 bases and J 6 bases; nucleotides not matched to a gene: 6. The CDR3 spans 14 residues. DNA for the CDR3: TGTGCCAGCAGCTCTAGACTAGCGAGGGATACGCAGTATTTT. Protein sequence: CASSSRLARDTQYF.